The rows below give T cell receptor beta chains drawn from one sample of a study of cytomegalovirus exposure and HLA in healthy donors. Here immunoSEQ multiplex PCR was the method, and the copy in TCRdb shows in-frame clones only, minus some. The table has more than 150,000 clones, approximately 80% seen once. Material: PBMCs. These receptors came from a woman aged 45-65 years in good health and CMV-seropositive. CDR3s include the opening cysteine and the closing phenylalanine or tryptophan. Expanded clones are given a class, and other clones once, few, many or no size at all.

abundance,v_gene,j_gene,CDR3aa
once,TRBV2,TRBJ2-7,CASSPGQGAEQYF
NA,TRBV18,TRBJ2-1,CASSPPTQGNEQFF
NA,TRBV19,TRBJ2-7,CASSIARGSYEQYF
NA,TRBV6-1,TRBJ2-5,CASSPTGGGWTQYF
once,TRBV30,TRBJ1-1,CAWSVAGRSNTEAFF
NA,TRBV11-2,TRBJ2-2,CASSLAGDGNTGELFF
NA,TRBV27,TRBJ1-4,CASSWDRGNEKLFF
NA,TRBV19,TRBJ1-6,CASSNGQASSPLHF
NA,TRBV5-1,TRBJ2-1,CASSMTSGSGSGEQFF
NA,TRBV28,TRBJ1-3,CASSFPRGLGNTIYF
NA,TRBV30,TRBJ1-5,CAWSVSRDQPQHF
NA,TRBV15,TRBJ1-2,CATSNGHGYGYTF
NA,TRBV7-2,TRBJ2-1,CASSWTSGGDSEQFF
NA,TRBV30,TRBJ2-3,CASRGRGGDTQYF
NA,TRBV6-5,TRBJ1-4,CASSDRLNEKLFF
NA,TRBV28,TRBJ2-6,CASSSVWEAGRGPGANVLTF
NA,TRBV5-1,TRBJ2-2,CASSLSGTRNTGELFF
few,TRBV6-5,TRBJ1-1,CASSYRTGRRDTEAFF
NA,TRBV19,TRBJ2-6,CASSMRGQTDSGANVLTF
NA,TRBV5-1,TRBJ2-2,CASSLGTGATGELFF
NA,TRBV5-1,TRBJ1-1,CASSYLAGTGNTEAFF
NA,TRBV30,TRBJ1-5,CAWSVLGQENQPQHF
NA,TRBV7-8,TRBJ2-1,CASSPWGGPYNEQFF
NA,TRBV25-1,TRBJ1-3,CASSEGASGNTIYF
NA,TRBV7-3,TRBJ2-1,CASSGLAASYNEQFF
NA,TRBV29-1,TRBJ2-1,CSARLGASGRPSYNEQFF
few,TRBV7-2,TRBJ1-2,CASSLGTSYGYTF
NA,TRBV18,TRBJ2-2,CASSPEIAGPTGELFF
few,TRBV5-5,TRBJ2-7,CASSLAEEQYF
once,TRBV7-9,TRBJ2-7,CASSLAPSGSYEQYF
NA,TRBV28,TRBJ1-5,CASSWGQGAKKSNQPQHF
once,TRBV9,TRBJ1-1,CASSVHPGTGLVNTEAFF
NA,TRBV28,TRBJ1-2,CASSPTAADRPNYGYTF
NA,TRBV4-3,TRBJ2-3,CASSQDAGRRTDTQYF
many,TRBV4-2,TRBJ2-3,CASSQAWVQGADTQYF
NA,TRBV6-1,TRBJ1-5,CASSVLTGPQPQHF
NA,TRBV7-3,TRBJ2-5,CASSQQPSGQETQYF
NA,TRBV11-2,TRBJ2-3,CASSLSYREGYF
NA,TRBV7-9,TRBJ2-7,CASSLRGLHMEQYF
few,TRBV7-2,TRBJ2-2,CASSFRGQGTGELFF
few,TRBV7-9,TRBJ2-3,CASSLRLAGVLDTQYF
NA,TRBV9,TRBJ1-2,CASSSLTGYGYTF
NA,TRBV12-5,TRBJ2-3,CASGPGRGTDTQYF
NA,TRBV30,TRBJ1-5,CAWGTAYQPQHF
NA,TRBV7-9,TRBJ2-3,CASSLGVRGGASADTQYF
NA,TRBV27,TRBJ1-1,CATYSFEEPRGTEAFF
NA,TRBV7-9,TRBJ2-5,CASSLGSGTDVGTQYF
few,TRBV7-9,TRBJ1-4,CASSLERGVGEKLFF
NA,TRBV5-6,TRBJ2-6,CASSLLEGGANVLTF
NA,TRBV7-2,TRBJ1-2,CASSQGNYGYTF
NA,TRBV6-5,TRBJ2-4,CASSYRSRQGMDIQYF
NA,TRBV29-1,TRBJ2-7,CSVEGLAGSREQYF
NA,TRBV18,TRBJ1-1,CASSPSSDTTNTEAFF
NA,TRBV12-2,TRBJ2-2,CASRLSRGLAGRNTGELFF
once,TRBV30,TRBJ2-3,CAWSVQGADTQYF